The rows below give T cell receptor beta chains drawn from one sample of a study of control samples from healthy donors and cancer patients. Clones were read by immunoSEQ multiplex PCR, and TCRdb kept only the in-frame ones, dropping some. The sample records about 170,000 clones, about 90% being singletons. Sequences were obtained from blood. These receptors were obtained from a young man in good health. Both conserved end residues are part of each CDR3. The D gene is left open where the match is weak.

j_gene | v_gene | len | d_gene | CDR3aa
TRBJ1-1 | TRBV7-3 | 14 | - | CASSQTGLNTEAFF
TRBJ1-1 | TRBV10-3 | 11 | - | CAIRLNTEAFF
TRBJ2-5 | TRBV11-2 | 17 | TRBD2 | CASSFTSGSSGLETQYF
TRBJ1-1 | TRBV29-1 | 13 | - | CSVIQGVDPEAFF
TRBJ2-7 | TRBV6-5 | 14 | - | CASSYSTTAYEQYF
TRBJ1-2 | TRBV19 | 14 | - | CASLLQGTGYGYTF
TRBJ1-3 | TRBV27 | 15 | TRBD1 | CASSQKPGQGYTIYF
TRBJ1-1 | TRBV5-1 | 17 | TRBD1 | CASSLLLQGAKNTEAFF
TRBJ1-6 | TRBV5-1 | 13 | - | CASSLEDSVPLHF
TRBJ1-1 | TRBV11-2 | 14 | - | CASSPLWENTEAFF
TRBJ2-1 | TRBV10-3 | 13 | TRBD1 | CATTGQVSNEQFF
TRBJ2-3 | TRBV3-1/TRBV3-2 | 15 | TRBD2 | CASSQDSGGTDTQYF
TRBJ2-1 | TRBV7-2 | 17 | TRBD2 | CASSLQAGGSSYNEQFF
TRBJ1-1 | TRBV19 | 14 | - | CASSPGIGSAEAFF
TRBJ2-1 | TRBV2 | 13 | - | CASSSHPGNEQFF
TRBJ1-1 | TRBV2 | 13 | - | CARGLLSNTEAFF
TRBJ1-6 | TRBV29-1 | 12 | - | CSAGTYNSPLHF
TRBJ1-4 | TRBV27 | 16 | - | CASSFRQGFRNEKLFF
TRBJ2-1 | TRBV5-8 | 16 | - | CASTPGPNLGHNEQFF
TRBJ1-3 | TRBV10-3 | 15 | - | CAISERGGSGNTIYF
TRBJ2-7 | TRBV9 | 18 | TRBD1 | CASSPRGQGATNSYEQYF
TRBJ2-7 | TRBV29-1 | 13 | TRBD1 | CSVGPDREDEQYF
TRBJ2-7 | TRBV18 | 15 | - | CASSPQRESYYEQYF
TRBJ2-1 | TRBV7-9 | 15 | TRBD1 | CASSSRQGDHNEQFF
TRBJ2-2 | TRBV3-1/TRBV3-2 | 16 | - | CASSRQTGPNTGELFF
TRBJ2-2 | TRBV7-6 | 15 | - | CASSLGTANTGELFF
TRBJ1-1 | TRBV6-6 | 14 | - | CASSYTGRNTEAFF
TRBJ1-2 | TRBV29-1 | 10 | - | CSVGDDNYTF
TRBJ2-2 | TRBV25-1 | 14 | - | CASSPETVTGELFF
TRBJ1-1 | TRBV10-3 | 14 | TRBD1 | CAIRAGGLNTEAFF
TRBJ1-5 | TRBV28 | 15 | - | CASSLPFMGNQPQHF
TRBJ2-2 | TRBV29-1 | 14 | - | CSVARGPNTGELFF
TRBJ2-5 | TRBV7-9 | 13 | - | CASSPGQKETQYF
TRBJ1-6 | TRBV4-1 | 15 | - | CASRDKGQYNSPLHF
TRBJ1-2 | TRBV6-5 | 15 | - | CASSYSIGRDYGYTF
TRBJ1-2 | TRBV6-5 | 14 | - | CASTFGSRSYGYTF
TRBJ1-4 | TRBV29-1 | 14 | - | CSAAPTGRSEKLFF
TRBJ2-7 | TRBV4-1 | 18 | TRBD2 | CASSQAGIAGGPTYEQYF
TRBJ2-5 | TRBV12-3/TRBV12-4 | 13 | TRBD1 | CASSRQSGGTQYF
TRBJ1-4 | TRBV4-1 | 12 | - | CASSHSYEKLFF
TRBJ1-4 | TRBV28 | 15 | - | CASSLGGRGNEKLFF
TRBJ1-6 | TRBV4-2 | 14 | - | CASSQEGIRSPLHF
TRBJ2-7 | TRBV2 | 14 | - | CASTGGQGVYEQYF
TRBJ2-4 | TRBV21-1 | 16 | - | CASSKKTRQAKNIQYF
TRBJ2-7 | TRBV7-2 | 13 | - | CASSLSLSYEQYF
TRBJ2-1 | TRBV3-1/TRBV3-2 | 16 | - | CASSPRSSGFPHEQFF
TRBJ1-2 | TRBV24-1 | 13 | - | CATSDFRTEGYTF
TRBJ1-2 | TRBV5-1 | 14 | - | CASSSKTTNYGYTF
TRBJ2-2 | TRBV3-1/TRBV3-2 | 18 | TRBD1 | CASSPGTGVGLVTGELFF
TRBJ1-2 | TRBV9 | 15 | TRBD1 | CASSGWPGTGDGYTF
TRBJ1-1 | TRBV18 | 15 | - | CASSSVTGGATEAFF
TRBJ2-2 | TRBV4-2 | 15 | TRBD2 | CASSLGGANTGELFF
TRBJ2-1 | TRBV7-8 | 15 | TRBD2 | CASSGREGPYNEQFF
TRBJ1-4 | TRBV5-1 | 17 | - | CASSLEAGVSSNEKLFF
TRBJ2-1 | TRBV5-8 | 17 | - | CASSPPLAKVSDNEQFF
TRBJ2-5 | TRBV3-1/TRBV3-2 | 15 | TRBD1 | CASSPRTGTGMTQYF
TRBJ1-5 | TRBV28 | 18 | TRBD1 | CASSIGQGEEAENQPQHF